Listed here is a single T cell receptor beta chain. Its antigen remains unidentified. The record originates from a study of graft-versus-host responses after intestinal transplantation. Across the study: Each patient got anti-thymocyte globulin induction, then tacrolimus and steroids for roughly 3 years.

Regarding the study as a whole: Association was observed between peak circulating GvH clone levels and early post-transplant HvG declines. GvH clones turned up in recipient marrow; some had shown up first in ileum or blood. Within the allografts of patients who had graft-donor T cell macrochimerism, graft-versus-host to host-versus-graft clonal ratios were high.

Generated by immunoSEQ multiplex PCR, the TCRdb table keeps only in-frame clones and is missing some. This table has 78,000 or so clones, roughly 91% appearing once. This receptor was taken from a human donor who was the organ donor for an intestinal transplant. The sequenced sample was unstimulated CD8+ T cells sorted from spleen or lymph node cells, obtained before transplant.

This chain's CDR3 is CASSQDPLAGVLANEQFF. As DNA, the CDR3 is TGCGCCAGCAGCCAAGACCCCCTAGCGGGGGTCCTCGCGAATGAGCAGTTCTTC. The chain joins TRBV4-1 to TRBJ2-1, with TRBD2 identical over 10 bases. V was clipped by 0 bases and J by 7 bases; unmatched bases: 12. The CDR3 contains 18 residues. Looked up from germline, CDR1 is MGHRA and CDR2 is YSYEKL.